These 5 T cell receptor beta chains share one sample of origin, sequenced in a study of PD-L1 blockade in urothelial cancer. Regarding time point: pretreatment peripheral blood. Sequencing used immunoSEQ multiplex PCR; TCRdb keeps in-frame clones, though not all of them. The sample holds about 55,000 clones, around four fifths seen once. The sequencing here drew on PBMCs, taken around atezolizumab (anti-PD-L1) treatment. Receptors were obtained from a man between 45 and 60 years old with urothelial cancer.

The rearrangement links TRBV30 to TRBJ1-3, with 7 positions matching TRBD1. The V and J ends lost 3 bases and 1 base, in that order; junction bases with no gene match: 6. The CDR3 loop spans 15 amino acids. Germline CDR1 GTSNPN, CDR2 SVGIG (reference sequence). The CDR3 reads CAWSRDSLSGNTIYF. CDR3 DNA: TGTGCCTGGAGCCGGGACAGCCTTTCTGGAAACACCATATATTTT.

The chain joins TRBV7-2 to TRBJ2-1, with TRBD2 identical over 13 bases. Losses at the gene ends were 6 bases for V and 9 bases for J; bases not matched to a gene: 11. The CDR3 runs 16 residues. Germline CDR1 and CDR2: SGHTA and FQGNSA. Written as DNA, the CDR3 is TGTGCCAGCAGATCCCTTGGGACTAGCGGGAAGGGTGAGCAGTTCTTC. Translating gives CASRSLGTSGKGEQFF.

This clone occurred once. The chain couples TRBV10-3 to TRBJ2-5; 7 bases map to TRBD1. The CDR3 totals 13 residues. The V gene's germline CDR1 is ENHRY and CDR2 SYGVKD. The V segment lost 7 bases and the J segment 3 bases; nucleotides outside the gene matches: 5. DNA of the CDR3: TGTGCCATCACTTGGGACAGAAAAGAGACCCAGTACTTC. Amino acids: CAITWDRKETQYF.

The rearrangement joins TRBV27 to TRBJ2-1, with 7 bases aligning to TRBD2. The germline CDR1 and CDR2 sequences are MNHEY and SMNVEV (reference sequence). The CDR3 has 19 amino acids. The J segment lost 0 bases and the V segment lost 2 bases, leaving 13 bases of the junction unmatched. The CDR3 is CASSLLAVLDTSSYNEQFF. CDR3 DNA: TGTGCCAGCAGTTTACTAGCGGTCCTAGACACGAGCTCCTACAATGAGCAGTTCTTC.

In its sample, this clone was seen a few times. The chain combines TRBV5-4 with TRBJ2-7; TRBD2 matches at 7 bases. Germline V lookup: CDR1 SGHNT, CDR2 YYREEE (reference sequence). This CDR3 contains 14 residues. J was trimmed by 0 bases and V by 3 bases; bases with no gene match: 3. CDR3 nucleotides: TGTGCCAGCAGCTATGGGACTAACTCCTACGAGCAGTACTTC. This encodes CASSYGTNSYEQYF.